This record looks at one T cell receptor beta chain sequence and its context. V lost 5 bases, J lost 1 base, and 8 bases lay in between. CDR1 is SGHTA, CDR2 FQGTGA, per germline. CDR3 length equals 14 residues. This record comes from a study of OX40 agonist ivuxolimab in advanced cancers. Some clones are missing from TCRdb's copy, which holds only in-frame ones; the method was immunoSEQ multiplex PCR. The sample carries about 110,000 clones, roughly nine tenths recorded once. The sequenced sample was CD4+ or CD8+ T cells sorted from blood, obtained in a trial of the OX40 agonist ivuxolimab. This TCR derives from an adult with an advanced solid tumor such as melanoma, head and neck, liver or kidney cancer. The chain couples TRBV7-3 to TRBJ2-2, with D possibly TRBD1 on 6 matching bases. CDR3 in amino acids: CASSKTGNTGELFF. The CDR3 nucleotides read TGTGCCAGCAGCAAGACAGGGAACACCGGGGAGCTGTTTTTT.